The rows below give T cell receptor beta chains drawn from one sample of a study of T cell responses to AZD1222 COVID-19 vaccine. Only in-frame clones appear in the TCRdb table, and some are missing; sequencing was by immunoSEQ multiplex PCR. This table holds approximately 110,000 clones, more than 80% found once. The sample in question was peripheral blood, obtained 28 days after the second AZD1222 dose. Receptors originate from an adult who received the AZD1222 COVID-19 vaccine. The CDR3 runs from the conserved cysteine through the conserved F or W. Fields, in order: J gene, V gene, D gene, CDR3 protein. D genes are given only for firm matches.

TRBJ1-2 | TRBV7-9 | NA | CASSFQPDYGYTF
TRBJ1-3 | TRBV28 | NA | CASSPDTGSEGNTIYF
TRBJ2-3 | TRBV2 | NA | CASSGRGGGTDTQYF
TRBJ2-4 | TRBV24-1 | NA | CATSEPGVAKNIQYF
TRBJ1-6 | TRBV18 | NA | CASSPAQQSSSYNSPLHF
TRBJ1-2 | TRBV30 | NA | CAGTPPSGRNYGYTF
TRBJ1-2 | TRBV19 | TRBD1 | CASSLRQGFYGYTF
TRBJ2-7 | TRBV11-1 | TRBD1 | CASSKEPGTGDYEQYF
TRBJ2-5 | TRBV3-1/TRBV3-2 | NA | CASSQGRETQYF
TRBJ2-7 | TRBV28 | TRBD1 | CASSLRTGLRYEQYF
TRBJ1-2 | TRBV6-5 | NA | CASSYDGTEPNYGYTF
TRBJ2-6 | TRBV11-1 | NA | CASSTEGGANVLTF
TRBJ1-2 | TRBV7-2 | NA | CASSLGQGPNYGYTF
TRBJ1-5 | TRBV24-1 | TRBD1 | CATNDREHQPQHF
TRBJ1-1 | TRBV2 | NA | CASREQPNTEAFF
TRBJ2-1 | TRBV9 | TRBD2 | CASSATDGRGSYNEQFF
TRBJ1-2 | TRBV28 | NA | CASNKEGGYTF
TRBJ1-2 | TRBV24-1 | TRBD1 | CATSDGWTGGGYTF
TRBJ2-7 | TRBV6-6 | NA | CASRKKREPFYEQYF
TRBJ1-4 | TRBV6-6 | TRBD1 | CASAGTGNEKLFF
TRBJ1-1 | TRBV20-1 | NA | CSAVVGAKAFF
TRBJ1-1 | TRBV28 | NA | CASSLFNLVNTEAFF
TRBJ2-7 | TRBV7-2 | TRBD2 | CASSLGLASNEQYF
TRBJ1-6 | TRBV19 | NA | CASKLQGSSYNSPLHF
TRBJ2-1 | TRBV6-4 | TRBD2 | CASSEERGSYNEQFF
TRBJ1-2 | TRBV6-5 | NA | CASSYGGRVFGYTF
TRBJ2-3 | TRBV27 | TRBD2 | CASSLSMRGGGTDTQYF
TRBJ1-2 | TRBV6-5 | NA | CASILRTGGDGYTF
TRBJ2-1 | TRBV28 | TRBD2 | CASSAPGGAGGRSEQFF